This TCR beta chain came from a study of blood T cells in healthy people across ages. Germline CDR1 DFQATT, CDR2 SNEGSKA (reference sequence). This CDR3 is 19 amino acids long. Trimming took 1 base from V and 4 from J; bases not matched to a gene: 16. Alongside a J-beta primer mix, a sample-barcoded 5' primer served in a second PCR lasting roughly 7 to 11 cycles. TCRdb reprocessed the 5' RACE reads with MiXCR, giving one entry per CDR3 protein. Here the sample spans 550,000 to 700,000 distinct CDR3 sequences, approximately 27% being singletons. Source material: blood. This sequence originates from a woman between 65 and 79 years old in good health. The rearrangement joins TRBV20-1 to TRBJ1-5, with 10 bases lining up with TRBD1. This CDR3 is CSARGGADRGFPRNQPQHF. The DNA of the CDR3 is TGCAGTGCTAGAGGAGGCGCGGACAGGGGGTTCCCTAGGAATCAGCCCCAGCATTTT.